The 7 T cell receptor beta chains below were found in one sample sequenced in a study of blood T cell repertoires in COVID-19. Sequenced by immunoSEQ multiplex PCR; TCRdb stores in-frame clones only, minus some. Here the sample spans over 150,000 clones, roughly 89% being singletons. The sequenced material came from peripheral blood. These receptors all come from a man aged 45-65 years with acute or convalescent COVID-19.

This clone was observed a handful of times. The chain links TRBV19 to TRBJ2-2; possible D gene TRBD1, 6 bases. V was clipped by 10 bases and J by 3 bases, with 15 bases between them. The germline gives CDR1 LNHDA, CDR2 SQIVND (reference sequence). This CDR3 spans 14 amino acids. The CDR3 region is CATNDRRDTGELFF. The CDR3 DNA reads TGTGCCACTAACGACAGGAGAGACACCGGGGAGCTGTTTTTT.

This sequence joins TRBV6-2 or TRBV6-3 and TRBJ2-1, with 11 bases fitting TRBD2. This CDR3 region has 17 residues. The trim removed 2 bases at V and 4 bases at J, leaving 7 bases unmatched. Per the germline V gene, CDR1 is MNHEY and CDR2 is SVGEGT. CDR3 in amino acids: CASSYPPTSGGYNEQFF. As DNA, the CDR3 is TGTGCCAGCAGTTACCCGCCTACTAGCGGGGGATACAATGAGCAGTTCTTC.

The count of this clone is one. The CDR3 spells CASSLGQDFFPYEQYF. The CDR3 DNA reads TGCGCCAGCAGCTTGGGACAGGATTTTTTTCCCTACGAGCAGTACTTC. The chain is built from TRBV5-1 and TRBJ2-7; maybe TRBD1 (6 bases). The CDR3 loop spans 16 amino acids. Trimming shortened V by 0 bases and J by 2 bases, and 15 bases separated the two germline ends. CDR1 SGHRS and CDR2 YFSETQ come from the germline V gene.

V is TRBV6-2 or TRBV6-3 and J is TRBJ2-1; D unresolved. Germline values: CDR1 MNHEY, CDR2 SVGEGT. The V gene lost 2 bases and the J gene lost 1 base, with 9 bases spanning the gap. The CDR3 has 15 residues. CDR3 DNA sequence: TGTGCCAGCAGTTACACGGGTTCATCCTACAATGAGCAGTTCTTC. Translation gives CASSYTGSSYNEQFF.

The CDR3, as DNA: TGTGCCAGTAGCATGACGGGGGATGAGCAGTTCTTC. Protein: CASSMTGDEQFF. The gene calls are TRBV19 and TRBJ2-1, with D possibly being TRBD2 (6 bases). V dropped 6 bases and J dropped 8 bases, with 11 bases sitting between them. From germline, CDR1 is LNHDA and CDR2 SQIVND (reference sequence). This CDR3 is 12 amino acids long.

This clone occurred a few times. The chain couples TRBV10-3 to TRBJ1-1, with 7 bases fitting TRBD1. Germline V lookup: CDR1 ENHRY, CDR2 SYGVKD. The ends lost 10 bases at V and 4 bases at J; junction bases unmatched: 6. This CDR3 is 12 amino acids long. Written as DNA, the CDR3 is TGTGCCACCACAGGGGCGGCCACTGAAGCTTTCTTT. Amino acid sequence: CATTGAATEAFF.

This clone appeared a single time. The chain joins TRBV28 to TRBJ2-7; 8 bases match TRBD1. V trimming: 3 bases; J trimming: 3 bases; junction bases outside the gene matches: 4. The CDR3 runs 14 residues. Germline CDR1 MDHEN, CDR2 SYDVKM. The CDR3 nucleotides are TGTGCCAGCAGTTTGCCACAGGGGGTCTACGAGCAGTACTTC. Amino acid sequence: CASSLPQGVYEQYF.